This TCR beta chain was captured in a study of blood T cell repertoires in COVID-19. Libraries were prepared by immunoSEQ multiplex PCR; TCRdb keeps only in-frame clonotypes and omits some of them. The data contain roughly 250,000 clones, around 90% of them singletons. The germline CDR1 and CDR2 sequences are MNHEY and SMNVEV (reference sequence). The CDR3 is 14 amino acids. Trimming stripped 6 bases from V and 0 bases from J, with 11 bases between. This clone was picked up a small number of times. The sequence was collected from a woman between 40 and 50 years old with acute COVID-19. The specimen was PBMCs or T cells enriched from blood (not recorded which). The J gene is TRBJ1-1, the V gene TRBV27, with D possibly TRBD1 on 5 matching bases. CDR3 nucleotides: TGTGCCAGCAGGAACGGGGGGGTGAACACTGAAGCTTTCTTT. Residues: CASRNGGVNTEAFF.